The 21 T cell receptor beta chains in this list originate from one sample, sequenced in a study of T cell responses to AZD1222 COVID-19 vaccine. TCRdb keeps only in-frame clones here, not all; method: immunoSEQ multiplex PCR. In the table there are tens of thousands of clones, 80% to 90% of which are singletons. The sample consisted of peripheral blood, taken 28 days after the second AZD1222 dose. The receptor set was obtained from an adult who received the AZD1222 COVID-19 vaccine.

The chain links TRBV2 to TRBJ1-3; 7 bases match TRBD1. The CDR3 extends over 14 amino acids. Germline CDR1 SNHLY, CDR2 FYNNEI. V shed 6 bases and J 4 bases; nucleotides not matched to a gene: 6. CDR3 sequence: CASSVDRAGNTIYF. CDR3 sequence (DNA): TGTGCCAGCAGCGTTGACAGGGCGGGAAACACCATATATTTT. The full variable domain, in which reference TRBV2 and TRBJ1-3 provide the parts outside the CDR3, is EPEVTQTPSHQVTQMGQEVILRCVPISNHLYFYWYRQILGQKVEFLVSFYNNEISEKSEIFDDQFSVERPDGSNFTLKIRSTKLEDSAMYFCASSVDRAGNTIYFGEGSWLTVV.

V usage is TRBV12-3 or TRBV12-4 and J usage is TRBJ1-4; D remains ambiguous. V was pared by 8 bases and J by 0 bases, with 4 bases between. The CDR3 runs 12 residues. CDR3 sequence (DNA): TGTGCCAGCGCTGCAACTAATGAAAAACTGTTTTTT. Amino acid sequence: CASAATNEKLFF.

The genes are TRBV7-9 and TRBJ2-2; no clear D gene. The germline V gene has CDR1 SEHNR and CDR2 FQNEAQ (reference sequence). V lost 5 bases and J lost 4, with 5 bases in between. CDR3 size: 12 residues. The CDR3 protein is CASSKGTGELFF. For the CDR3, the DNA is TGTGCCAGCAGCAAAGGCACCGGGGAGCTGTTTTTT.

The chain links TRBV5-1 to TRBJ1-5, with 8 bases identical to TRBD1. This CDR3 spans 15 amino acids. Germline V gene lookup returns CDR1 SGHRS and CDR2 YFSETQ. V shed 5 bases, J shed 3 bases, and the junction held 7 bases outside the gene matches. Here the CDR3 DNA reads TGCGCCAGCAGTCAGGGACAGGTCCTCAATCAGCCCCAGCATTTT. It encodes CASSQGQVLNQPQHF.

This sequence joins TRBV27 and TRBJ2-6; maybe TRBD2 (5 bases). The CDR3 totals 16 residues. Trimming left V 5 bases short and J 0 bases short, with 11 bases between. Germline V gene data show CDR1 as MNHEY and CDR2 as SMNVEV (reference sequence). Here the CDR3 reads CASSLGLTSGANVLTF. CDR3 sequence (DNA): TGTGCCAGCAGTCTAGGACTCACCTCTGGGGCCAACGTCCTGACTTTC.

The chain employs TRBV5-1 and TRBJ2-1; 9 positions agree with TRBD2. Germline CDR1 and CDR2: SGHRS and YFSETQ. The CDR3 contains 17 residues. With V trimmed by 0 bases and J by 0 bases, 4 bases remained unmatched. CDR3 coding DNA: TGCGCCAGCAGCTTGGTGGCTAGCGGGAACTCCTACAATGAGCAGTTCTTC. It translates to CASSLVASGNSYNEQFF.

The chain has TRBV9 and TRBJ2-7; D gene unclear. From germline, CDR1 is SGDLS and CDR2 YYNGEE. This CDR3 comprises 14 residues. Trimming pared 2 bases from V and 2 bases from J, leaving 11 bases between. CDR3 protein: CASSVSGNAYEQYF. CDR3 DNA sequence: TGTGCCAGCAGCGTGAGTGGGAACGCCTACGAGCAGTACTTC.

J is TRBJ1-3 and V is TRBV3-1 (or the pseudogene TRBV3-2); D may be TRBD1 (6 bases). Per germline, CDR1 LGHDT and CDR2 YNNKEL (reference sequence). V gave up 0 bases and J gave up 8 bases, with 11 bases separating them. This CDR3 comprises 14 residues. As DNA, the CDR3 is TGTGCCAGCAGCCAAGATCAGGGGAGAGACACCATATATTTT. It codes for CASSQDQGRDTIYF.

The rearrangement joins TRBV7-2 to TRBJ2-7, with D hard to call. The CDR3 is made up of 13 amino acids. Germline assignment: CDR1 SGHTA and CDR2 FQGNSA. The V gene lost 1 base and the J gene lost 6 bases, with 10 bases spanning the gap. CDR3 DNA: TGTGCCAGCAGCTTAGGGGTTAGAGTCGAGCAGTACTTC. This encodes CASSLGVRVEQYF.

This chain uses TRBV2 with TRBJ2-1; 7 bases are shared with TRBD2. The CDR3 contains 13 residues. The junction had 3 bases not matched to a gene; V was cut back by 4 bases and J by 6 bases. CDR1 is SNHLY and CDR2 is FYNNEI in the germline V gene. The CDR3: CASSASGGNEQFF. The DNA for the CDR3 is TGTGCCAGCAGTGCGTCGGGGGGCAATGAGCAGTTCTTC.

The chain uses TRBV2 and TRBJ2-1; D gene unclear. The ends were cut back, 3 bases at V and 4 bases at J, with 13 bases in the middle. The germline gives CDR1 SNHLY, CDR2 FYNNEI. The CDR3 runs 15 residues. CDR3 sequence: CASSESGMGYNEQFF. The CDR3 bases are TGTGCCAGCAGTGAGTCAGGCATGGGGTACAATGAGCAGTTCTTC.

V usage is TRBV5-1 and J usage is TRBJ2-3; D might be TRBD2 (6 bases). CDR1 and CDR2 (germline): SGHRS, YFSETQ. The CDR3 consists of 17 residues. Deletions cut 4 bases from V and 0 bases from J, with 18 bases between. The CDR3 sequence: CASSPRAVAGSTDTQYF. The CDR3 DNA reads TGCGCCAGCAGCCCCCGGGCGGTTGCGGGAAGCACAGATACGCAGTATTTT.

This chain uses TRBV7-9 with TRBJ2-5; 9 bases are a match to TRBD2. Germline V gene sequence: CDR1 SEHNR, CDR2 FQNEAQ (reference sequence). With V trimmed by 2 bases and J by 5 bases, 3 bases remained unmatched. This CDR3 is built from 14 residues. The CDR3 region has the DNA TGTGCCAGCAGCTTATACAGCGGGGGGGAGACCCAGTACTTC. Its translation is CASSLYSGGETQYF.

The chain recombines TRBV19 with TRBJ1-3; D perhaps matches TRBD1 (5 bases). The germline CDR1 and CDR2 sequences are LNHDA and SQIVND (reference sequence). Trimming left V 5 bases short and J 0 bases short, with 11 bases between. The CDR3 runs to 15 residues. Here the CDR3 reads CASSRQSNSGNTIYF. The CDR3 nucleotides are TGTGCCAGTAGTCGACAGTCTAACTCTGGAAACACCATATATTTT.

Sample share makes this clone medium-sized. The chain couples TRBV7-9 to TRBJ2-7; D might be TRBD1 or TRBD2, each matching 5 bases. From germline, CDR1 is SEHNR and CDR2 FQNEAQ (reference sequence). The ends were cut back, 4 bases at V and 2 bases at J, with 15 bases in the middle. This CDR3 has 15 amino acids. The CDR3 protein is CASSSPRGPPYEQYF. The CDR3 region has the DNA TGTGCCAGCAGCTCGCCCCGGGGACCTCCCTACGAGCAGTACTTC.

The rearrangement joins TRBV3-1 (or the pseudogene TRBV3-2) to TRBJ2-2; the D call may be TRBD1 or TRBD2 (5 bases each). This CDR3 has 15 amino acids. Germline V CDR1 and CDR2: LGHDT, YNNKEL (reference sequence). V was shortened by 2 bases and J by 2 bases, with 9 bases between the two germline ends. CDR3 residues: CASSQWGSNTGELFF. In DNA, the CDR3 is TGTGCCAGCAGCCAATGGGGGAGTAACACCGGGGAGCTGTTTTTT.

The gene calls are TRBV2 and TRBJ2-3; D is ambiguous. V was trimmed by 8 bases and J by 2 bases, leaving 5 bases between them. Germline-derived CDR1 and CDR2 are SNHLY and FYNNEI. CDR3 length equals 11 residues. The CDR3 coding sequence is TGTGCCAGCCGCATCACAGATACGCAGTATTTT. Encoded protein: CASRITDTQYF. The variable domain in full, completed from reference TRBV2 and TRBJ2-3, reads EPEVTQTPSHQVTQMGQEVILRCVPISNHLYFYWYRQILGQKVEFLVSFYNNEISEKSEIFDDQFSVERPDGSNFTLKIRSTKLEDSAMYFCASRITDTQYFGPGTRLTVL.

The rearrangement links TRBV6-9 to TRBJ2-3; no definite D call. Germline V gene sequence: CDR1 MNHGY, CDR2 SVAAGI. With 4 bases removed from V and 1 base from J, the gap between germline ends came to 6 bases. The CDR3 is made up of 13 amino acids. CDR3 protein: CASSWDRTDTQYF. CDR3 DNA sequence: TGTGCCAGCAGTTGGGATCGCACAGATACGCAGTATTTT.

The V gene is TRBV11-1, the J gene TRBJ2-3; the match to TRBD2 covers 8 bases. V trimming: 4 bases; J trimming: 2 bases; junction bases outside the gene matches: 2. The CDR3 runs 14 residues. CDR1 and CDR2 from the germline V gene are SGHAT and FQDESV (reference sequence). CDR3 residues: CASSSLAVTDTQYF. The CDR3 bases are TGTGCCAGCAGCTCACTAGCGGTCACAGATACGCAGTATTTT.

This clone was picked up a small number of times. The V gene is TRBV18, the J gene TRBJ1-2; D gene ambiguous. Trimming took 1 base from V and 9 from J, leaving 12 bases between them. The length of the CDR3 is 13 residues. Germline V gene data show CDR1 as KGHSH and CDR2 as LQKENI. CDR3 residues: CASSPQSEESYTF. CDR3 in DNA: TGTGCCAGCTCACCACAGTCAGAGGAAAGCTACACCTTC.

This clone was found a few times. This chain uses TRBV27 with TRBJ2-7; possible D gene TRBD1, 6 bases. V lost 6 bases and J lost 1, with 13 bases in between. Germline-derived CDR1 and CDR2 are MNHEY and SMNVEV (reference sequence). The CDR3 loop spans 14 amino acids. The CDR3 region is CASSPGESSYEQYF. In DNA, the CDR3 is TGTGCCAGCAGCCCAGGGGAATCGTCCTACGAGCAGTACTTC.